This T cell receptor beta chain was identified during a study of blood T cell repertoires in COVID-19. The overall study: Both acute and convalescent COVID-19 samples were obtained from the United States, Italy and Spain.

V was clipped by 5 bases and J by 2 bases; unmatched bases: 6. The length of the CDR3 is 14 residues. Germline assignment: CDR1 MNHEY and CDR2 SMNVEV (reference sequence). In the original analysis: Quantification of nucleated cells was approximated via reference gene primer amplification. Here immunoSEQ multiplex PCR was the method, and the copy in TCRdb shows in-frame clones only, minus some. That table is the source of V, J and clone size, and D and trimming were worked out from the DNA. This table has about 98,000 clones, about 81% appearing once. Sequenced sample: peripheral blood. The genes are TRBV27 and TRBJ2-7, with 7 bases identical to TRBD2. The receptor was derived from a man aged 70-80 years with acute or convalescent COVID-19. The CDR3 region has the DNA TGTGCCAGCAGTCCGGGAGGCGGAACCTACGAGCAGTACTTC. Protein: CASSPGGGTYEQYF.